The rows below give T cell receptor beta chains drawn from one sample of a study of response to subunit inactivated influenza vaccine. Each CDR3 protein is one row after TCRdb ran MiXCR on the RT-PCR reads. Of hundreds of thousands of distinct CDR3 sequences listed, about 14% were seen once; the top ten hold about 7.4%. Sequenced here: PBMCs from blood, sampled 14 days before vaccination. Every receptor here comes from a man in his fifties who received an inactivated influenza vaccine. CDR3s include the opening cysteine and the closing phenylalanine or tryptophan. The D gene is left open where the match is weak. Expanded clones are given a class, and other clones once, few, many or no size at all.

clone size: few
J gene: TRBJ2-5
V gene: TRBV3-1
D gene: TRBD2
CDR3 protein: CASSQDPSGGALQETQYF
CDR3 DNA: TGTGCCAGCAGCCAAGATCCTAGCGGGGGGGCCCTACAAGAGACCCAGTACTTC

clone size: few
J gene: TRBJ2-5
V gene: TRBV28
D gene: TRBD2
CDR3 protein: CASSSPGGGGQETQYF
CDR3 DNA: TGTGCCAGCAGTTCACCGGGGGGAGGAGGACAAGAGACCCAGTACTTC

clone size: .
J gene: TRBJ2-2
V gene: TRBV4-2
D gene: TRBD2
CDR3 protein: CASSRPGLGDTGELFF
CDR3 DNA: TGTGCCAGCAGCCGACCGGGACTAGGAGACACCGGGGAGCTGTTTTTT

clone size: few
J gene: TRBJ2-5
V gene: TRBV7-9
D gene: .
CDR3 protein: CASSLNIRGAGETQYF
CDR3 DNA: TGTGCCAGCAGCTTAAATATCCGGGGGGCCGGAGAGACCCAGTACTTC

clone size: .
J gene: TRBJ1-4
V gene: TRBV30
D gene: .
CDR3 protein: CAMEAFREKLFF
CDR3 DNA: TGTGCCATGGAGGCGTTTCGGGAAAAACTGTTTTTT

clone size: .
J gene: TRBJ1-2
V gene: TRBV6-2/TRBV6-3
D gene: .
CDR3 protein: CASIRPGTDYGYTF
CDR3 DNA: TGTGCCAGCATCCGGCCCGGGACGGACTATGGCTACACCTTC

clone size: many
J gene: TRBJ2-5
V gene: TRBV5-1
D gene: .
CDR3 protein: CASSLGSDKETQYF
CDR3 DNA: TGCGCCAGCAGCTTGGGTTCAGATAAAGAGACCCAGTACTTC

clone size: .
J gene: TRBJ2-2
V gene: TRBV30
D gene: .
CDR3 protein: CAWSRPGTLNTGELFF
CDR3 DNA: TGTGCCTGGAGTCGTCCCGGGACATTGAACACCGGGGAGCTGTTTTTT

clone size: .
J gene: TRBJ2-7
V gene: TRBV4-2
D gene: .
CDR3 protein: CASSQGGRGGEYEQYF
CDR3 DNA: TGTGCCAGCAGCCAGGGGGGGCGAGGGGGAGAATACGAGCAGTACTTC

clone size: few
J gene: TRBJ1-1
V gene: TRBV10-3
D gene: TRBD1
CDR3 protein: CAISDTGTGNTEAFF
CDR3 DNA: TGTGCCATCAGTGACACCGGGACAGGCAACACTGAAGCTTTCTTT

clone size: .
J gene: TRBJ2-7
V gene: TRBV10-3
D gene: TRBD1
CDR3 protein: CAISDYFSRLRDRVHEQYF
CDR3 DNA: TGTGCCATCAGTGATTATTTCTCTAGACTCCGGGACAGGGTCCACGAGCAGTACTTC

clone size: few
J gene: TRBJ2-2
V gene: TRBV27
D gene: TRBD2
CDR3 protein: CASSLTGTSVGELFF
CDR3 DNA: TGTGCCAGCAGTTTAACTGGGACTAGCGTCGGGGAGCTGTTTTTT

clone size: .
J gene: TRBJ1-3
V gene: TRBV5-1
D gene: .
CDR3 protein: CASSRAGGGLNTIYF
CDR3 DNA: TGCGCCAGCAGCCGGGCCGGAGGGGGTCTAAACACCATATATTTT

clone size: .
J gene: TRBJ2-3
V gene: TRBV20-1
D gene: .
CDR3 protein: CSARDRSARHPTGFTDTQYF
CDR3 DNA: TGCAGTGCTAGAGATCGTTCGGCAAGGCACCCCACCGGATTCACAGATACGCAGTATTTT

clone size: few
J gene: TRBJ2-7
V gene: TRBV27
D gene: .
CDR3 protein: CASSLLEPDSGTYEQYF
CDR3 DNA: TGTGCCAGCAGTTTATTGGAGCCGGACAGCGGAACCTACGAGCAGTACTTC

clone size: few
J gene: TRBJ1-1
V gene: TRBV7-9
D gene: .
CDR3 protein: CASSLEKRTVNTEAFF
CDR3 DNA: TGTGCCAGCAGCTTAGAAAAACGGACGGTGAACACTGAAGCTTTCTTT

clone size: few
J gene: TRBJ2-1
V gene: TRBV5-6
D gene: .
CDR3 protein: CASSLAGGMDEQFF
CDR3 DNA: TGTGCCAGCAGCTTGGCCGGGGGAATGGATGAGCAGTTCTTC

clone size: many
J gene: TRBJ2-4
V gene: TRBV5-6
D gene: .
CDR3 protein: CASSLWERRGNIQYF
CDR3 DNA: TGTGCCAGCAGCTTGTGGGAGCGCCGAGGGAACATTCAGTACTTC

clone size: few
J gene: TRBJ2-5
V gene: TRBV7-2
D gene: .
CDR3 protein: CASSLATGTQYF
CDR3 DNA: TGTGCCAGCAGCTTAGCGACGGGGACCCAGTACTTC

clone size: .
J gene: TRBJ1-2
V gene: TRBV4-3
D gene: .
CDR3 protein: CASSQDLNLGYGYTF
CDR3 DNA: TGCGCCAGCAGCCAAGACCTAAACTTGGGCTATGGCTACACCTTC

clone size: many
J gene: TRBJ1-2
V gene: TRBV24-1
D gene: TRBD1
CDR3 protein: CATSDARQGRNYGYTF
CDR3 DNA: TGTGCCACCAGTGATGCTCGACAGGGGAGAAACTATGGCTACACCTTC

clone size: .
J gene: TRBJ2-1
V gene: TRBV27
D gene: TRBD1
CDR3 protein: CASTKTGGDEQFF
CDR3 DNA: TGTGCCAGCACAAAAACAGGGGGCGATGAGCAGTTCTTC

clone size: .
J gene: TRBJ2-1
V gene: TRBV20-1
D gene: TRBD2
CDR3 protein: CSAKLAGRTNEQFF
CDR3 DNA: TGCAGTGCCAAGCTAGCGGGACGAACCAATGAGCAGTTCTTC

clone size: .
J gene: TRBJ2-7
V gene: TRBV28
D gene: TRBD1
CDR3 protein: CASSLWGFDRAYEQYF
CDR3 DNA: TGTGCCAGCAGTTTATGGGGGTTTGACAGGGCATACGAGCAGTACTTC

clone size: .
J gene: TRBJ1-4
V gene: TRBV12-3/TRBV12-4
D gene: .
CDR3 protein: CASSRTELNEKLFF
CDR3 DNA: TGTGCCAGCAGTCGGACGGAGTTAAATGAAAAACTGTTTTTT

clone size: few
J gene: TRBJ2-3
V gene: TRBV29-1
D gene: .
CDR3 protein: CSARTANTQYF
CDR3 DNA: TGCAGCGCCCGGACAGCAAATACGCAGTATTTT

clone size: .
J gene: TRBJ2-7
V gene: TRBV12-3/TRBV12-4
D gene: TRBD1
CDR3 protein: CASRDRAAYEQYF
CDR3 DNA: TGTGCCAGCAGGGACAGGGCGGCCTACGAGCAGTACTTC

clone size: many
J gene: TRBJ1-6
V gene: TRBV4-2
D gene: .
CDR3 protein: CASSQVFAAGGDSPLHF
CDR3 DNA: TGTGCCAGCAGCCAAGTGTTCGCGGCCGGGGGGGATTCACCCCTCCACTTT

clone size: once
J gene: TRBJ2-1
V gene: TRBV9
D gene: TRBD2
CDR3 protein: CASSPRTSGFMDEQFF
CDR3 DNA: TGTGCCAGCAGCCCCCGGACTAGCGGTTTTATGGATGAGCAGTTCTTC

clone size: few
J gene: TRBJ1-1
V gene: TRBV4-3
D gene: TRBD1
CDR3 protein: CASSQDLGQGGTEAFF
CDR3 DNA: TGCGCCAGCAGCCAAGATCTGGGACAGGGGGGAACTGAAGCTTTCTTT

clone size: .
J gene: TRBJ1-4
V gene: TRBV28
D gene: .
CDR3 protein: CASSFSGRPNEKLFF
CDR3 DNA: TGTGCCAGCAGTTTTAGTGGGAGACCTAATGAAAAACTGTTTTTT

clone size: few
J gene: TRBJ1-2
V gene: TRBV29-1
D gene: TRBD1
CDR3 protein: CSVATGVGYGYTF
CDR3 DNA: TGCAGCGTGGCCACAGGGGTAGGCTATGGCTACACCTTC

clone size: many
J gene: TRBJ2-7
V gene: TRBV14
D gene: .
CDR3 protein: CASSPPGRLSYEQYF
CDR3 DNA: TGTGCCAGCAGCCCTCCAGGACGGCTCTCCTACGAGCAGTACTTC

clone size: few
J gene: TRBJ1-4
V gene: TRBV6-5
D gene: .
CDR3 protein: CASSPRGEKLFF
CDR3 DNA: TGTGCCAGCAGTCCCCGGGGGGAAAAACTGTTTTTT

clone size: few
J gene: TRBJ2-7
V gene: TRBV7-2
D gene: .
CDR3 protein: CASSYPTGRNEQYF
CDR3 DNA: TGTGCCAGCAGCTACCCGACAGGTCGTAACGAGCAGTACTTC

clone size: many
J gene: TRBJ1-6
V gene: TRBV7-2
D gene: .
CDR3 protein: CASSSQGRMINSPLHF
CDR3 DNA: TGTGCCAGCAGCTCCCAGGGACGGATGATTAATTCACCCCTCCACTTT

clone size: .
J gene: TRBJ2-7
V gene: TRBV29-1
D gene: TRBD1
CDR3 protein: CSAEGQSYEQYF
CDR3 DNA: TGCAGCGCTGAGGGACAGTCCTACGAGCAGTACTTC